This T cell receptor beta chain was sequenced in a study of human T cells and chemical hapten exposure. In the study overall: Patients, mostly women, had alopecia areata, alopecia totalis or alopecia universalis. General study points: Expanded TCRs grouped into significantly more large CDR3 similarity clusters than controls produced.

This clonotype was seen repeatedly, ten times or more. What it recognizes is unknown. Library preparation tagged each individual cDNA molecule with a unique molecular identifier. TCRdb passed the RACE reads through MiXCR, listing each CDR3 protein once. This sample has roughly 100,000 distinct CDR3 sequences, with 9.5% to 11% found just once. Documented time point: patch test 1, 2 weeks after DPC sensitization. Treatment indicated: therapeutic diphenylcyclopropenone sensitization with weekly scalp DPC. Alopecia patients between 18 and 70 years old and suitable for DPC were used as donors. Sample: whole blood, taken in connection with sensitization to the hapten diphenylcyclopropenone (DPC). The clonotype originates from a woman in her thirties or forties with alopecia areata. Some clones in this sample may be carry-over from other donors' samples.

CDR3 bases: TGTGCCAGCCTGTCCCGGGGAGGGCCCTTGGAGACCCAGTACTTC. Amino acid sequence: CASLSRGGPLETQYF. The V and J genes are TRBV28 and TRBJ2-5, with 7 bases identical to TRBD2. Trimming removed 8 bases from V and 5 bases from J; junction bases left unmatched: 14. Germline V gives CDR1 MDHEN, CDR2 SYDVKM. The CDR3 has 15 residues.